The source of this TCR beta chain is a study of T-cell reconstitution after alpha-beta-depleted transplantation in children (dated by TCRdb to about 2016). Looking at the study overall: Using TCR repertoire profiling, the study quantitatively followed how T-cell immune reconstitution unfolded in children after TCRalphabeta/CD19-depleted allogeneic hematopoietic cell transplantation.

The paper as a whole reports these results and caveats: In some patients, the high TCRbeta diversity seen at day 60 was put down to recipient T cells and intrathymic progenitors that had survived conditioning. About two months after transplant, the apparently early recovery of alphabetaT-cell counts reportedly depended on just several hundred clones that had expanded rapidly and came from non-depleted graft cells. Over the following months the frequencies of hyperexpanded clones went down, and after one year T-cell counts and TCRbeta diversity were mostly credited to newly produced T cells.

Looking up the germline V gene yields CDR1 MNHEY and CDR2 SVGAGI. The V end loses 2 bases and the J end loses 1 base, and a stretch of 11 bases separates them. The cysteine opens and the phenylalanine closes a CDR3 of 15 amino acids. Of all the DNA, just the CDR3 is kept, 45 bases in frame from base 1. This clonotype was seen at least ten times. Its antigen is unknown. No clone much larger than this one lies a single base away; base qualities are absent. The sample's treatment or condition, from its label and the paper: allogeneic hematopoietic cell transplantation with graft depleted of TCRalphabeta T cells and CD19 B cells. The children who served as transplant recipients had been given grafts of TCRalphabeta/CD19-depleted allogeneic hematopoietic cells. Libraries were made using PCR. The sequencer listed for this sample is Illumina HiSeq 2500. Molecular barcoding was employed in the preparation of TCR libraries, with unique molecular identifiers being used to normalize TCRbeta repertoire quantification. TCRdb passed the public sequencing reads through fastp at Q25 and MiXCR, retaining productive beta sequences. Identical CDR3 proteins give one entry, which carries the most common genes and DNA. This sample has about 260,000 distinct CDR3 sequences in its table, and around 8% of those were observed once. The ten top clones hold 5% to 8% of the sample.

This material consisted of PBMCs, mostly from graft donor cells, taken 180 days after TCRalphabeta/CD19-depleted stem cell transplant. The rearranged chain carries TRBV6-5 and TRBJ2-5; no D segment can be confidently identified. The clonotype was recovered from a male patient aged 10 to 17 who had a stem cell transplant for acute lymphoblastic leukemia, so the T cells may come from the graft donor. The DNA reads TGTGCCAGCAGTTACGGCCCGTCAGTCCAAGAGACCCAGTACTTC. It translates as CASSYGPSVQETQYF.